Shown below are 8 T cell receptor beta chains from a single sample sequenced in a study of blood T cell repertoires in COVID-19. The data were produced by immunoSEQ multiplex PCR, yet TCRdb's version contains in-frame clones alone and is incomplete. The data show about 190,000 clones, approximately 91% seen once. Sequencing used peripheral blood. Every receptor here comes from a man aged 40-50 years with acute or convalescent COVID-19.

The chain recombines TRBV7-8 with TRBJ2-2, with no clear D. Germline assignment: CDR1 SGHVS and CDR2 FQNEAQ. Trimming took off 3 bases at V and 0 bases at J, with 8 bases between the two ends. There are 15 residues in the CDR3. The DNA for the CDR3 is TGTGCCAGCAGCTTCCCGTTCGCGAACACCGGGGAGCTGTTTTTT. This translates into CASSFPFANTGELFF.

V and J are TRBV5-6 and TRBJ2-1; 13 nucleotides line up with TRBD2. With V trimmed by 4 bases and J by 4 bases, 2 bases remained unmatched. Germline lookup yields CDR1 SGHDT and CDR2 YYEEEE. The CDR3 consists of 15 residues. CDR3 sequence (DNA): TGTGCCAGCAGCCTGGGACTAGCGGGATACAATGAGCAGTTCTTC. Translated: CASSLGLAGYNEQFF.

This clone turned up a few times. V usage is TRBV3-1 (or the pseudogene TRBV3-2) and J usage is TRBJ1-5; 7 bases are a match to TRBD1. Germline loops: CDR1 LGHDT, CDR2 YNNKEL (reference sequence). The CDR3 runs 13 residues. J was trimmed by 6 bases and V by 6 bases; bases with no gene match: 5. CDR3 residues: CASSRDSFQPQHF. The CDR3 nucleotides read TGTGCCAGCAGTAGGGACAGTTTTCAGCCCCAGCATTTT.

The V call is TRBV23-1, the J call TRBJ2-3; maybe TRBD1 (8 bases). TRBV23-1 is reported as an ORF; its role is uncertain. This CDR3 is 17 amino acids long. Trimming took off 6 bases at V and 5 bases at J, with 24 bases between the two ends. In DNA form, the CDR3 reads TGCGCCAGCAGCAGCCCCGGGAGGCAGGGGGCAATAGATACGCAGTATTTT. This encodes CASSSPGRQGAIDTQYF.

This chain connects TRBV3-1 (or the pseudogene TRBV3-2) to TRBJ1-5, with no clear D. The CDR3 sequence is 14 residues long. V lost 3 bases to trimming and J lost 2 bases, with 8 bases between them. The germline gives CDR1 LGHDT, CDR2 YNNKEL (reference sequence). The CDR3 region has the DNA TGTGCCAGCAGCCAGAGTTACGGCAATCAGCCCCAGCATTTT. Residues: CASSQSYGNQPQHF.

The J gene is TRBJ2-1, the V gene TRBV7-2, with 7 nucleotides matching TRBD1. Germline CDR1 SGHTA, CDR2 FQGNSA. The CDR3 contains 14 residues. The V segment lost 6 bases and the J segment 0 bases; nucleotides outside the gene matches: 2. CDR3 sequence reads: CASRAGGSYNEQFF. The DNA for the CDR3 is TGTGCCAGCAGGGCAGGGGGCTCCTACAATGAGCAGTTCTTC.

The gene calls are TRBV27 and TRBJ2-3; D ambiguous. The CDR3 totals 15 residues. From germline, CDR1 is MNHEY and CDR2 SMNVEV (reference sequence). Between the trimmed V and J ends, which lost 4 bases and 4 bases, there was a span of 15 bases. CDR3 nucleotides: TGTGCCAGCAGTTATCGCCAGGTGCAAGCAGATACGCAGTATTTT. It is translated as CASSYRQVQADTQYF.

V and J are TRBV28 and TRBJ2-3; 12 nucleotides agree with TRBD2. Germline CDR1 MDHEN, CDR2 SYDVKM. V shed 7 bases and J 3 bases; nucleotides not matched to a gene: 8. CDR3 length: 16 amino acids. The CDR3 nucleotides are TGTGCCAGCATGGCCCTCGGGACTAGCGGGACAGATACGCAGTATTTT. It is translated as CASMALGTSGTDTQYF.